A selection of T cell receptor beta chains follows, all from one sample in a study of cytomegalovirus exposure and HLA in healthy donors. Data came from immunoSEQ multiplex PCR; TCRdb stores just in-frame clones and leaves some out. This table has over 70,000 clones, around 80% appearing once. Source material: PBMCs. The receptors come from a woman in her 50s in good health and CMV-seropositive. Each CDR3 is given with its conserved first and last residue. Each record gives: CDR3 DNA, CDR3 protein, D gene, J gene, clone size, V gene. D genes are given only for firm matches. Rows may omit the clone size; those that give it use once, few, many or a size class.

CDR3nt: TGTGCCTGGAGTGCCGACAGGGGCGAGCAGTACTTC
CDR3aa: CAWSADRGEQYF
d_gene: TRBD1
j_gene: TRBJ2-7
abundance: -
v_gene: TRBV30

CDR3nt: TGCGCCAGCAGCCAACTCAGGAACACTGAAGCTTTCTTT
CDR3aa: CASSQLRNTEAFF
d_gene: -
j_gene: TRBJ1-1
abundance: -
v_gene: TRBV4-1

CDR3nt: TGTGCCAGCAGTTTTGACAGAAACTATGGCTACACCTTC
CDR3aa: CASSFDRNYGYTF
d_gene: -
j_gene: TRBJ1-2
abundance: -
v_gene: TRBV27

CDR3nt: TGCGCCAGCAGCTTGAACAGAACGAGCTCCTATAATTCACCCCTCCACTTT
CDR3aa: CASSLNRTSSYNSPLHF
d_gene: -
j_gene: TRBJ1-6
abundance: -
v_gene: TRBV5-1

CDR3nt: TGTGCCAGCAGTTTATACCGGGGGATGGGAAAGCAGCCCCAGCATTTT
CDR3aa: CASSLYRGMGKQPQHF
d_gene: -
j_gene: TRBJ1-5
abundance: -
v_gene: TRBV28

CDR3nt: TGTGCCAGCAGCTCGAGTGTCCAAGAGACCCAGTACTTC
CDR3aa: CASSSSVQETQYF
d_gene: -
j_gene: TRBJ2-5
abundance: few
v_gene: TRBV7-9

CDR3nt: TGTGCCTGGAGTGTACCGGGGGACTACGAGCAGTACTTC
CDR3aa: CAWSVPGDYEQYF
d_gene: -
j_gene: TRBJ2-7
abundance: -
v_gene: TRBV30

CDR3nt: TGTGCCAGCACCGGGACAGGGATCCATGAGCAGTTCTTC
CDR3aa: CASTGTGIHEQFF
d_gene: TRBD1
j_gene: TRBJ2-1
abundance: -
v_gene: TRBV6-5

CDR3nt: TGTGCCAGCAGTGACCGGAACACTGAAGCTTTCTTT
CDR3aa: CASSDRNTEAFF
d_gene: -
j_gene: TRBJ1-1
abundance: -
v_gene: TRBV2

CDR3nt: TGTGCCAGCAGTTCCTATTTGACTGAAGCTAACTATGGCTACACCTTC
CDR3aa: CASSSYLTEANYGYTF
d_gene: -
j_gene: TRBJ1-2
abundance: -
v_gene: TRBV6-6

CDR3nt: TGTGCCAGCAGTGAAGGTCCCGGGACAGGGGGCGCCGATACGCAGTATTTT
CDR3aa: CASSEGPGTGGADTQYF
d_gene: TRBD1
j_gene: TRBJ2-3
abundance: -
v_gene: TRBV6-1

CDR3nt: TGTGCCAGCAGCGGGACTAGCGGGAGTTACAATGAGCAGTTCTTC
CDR3aa: CASSGTSGSYNEQFF
d_gene: TRBD2
j_gene: TRBJ2-1
abundance: -
v_gene: TRBV7-3

CDR3nt: TGTGCCAGCAGCCGCGGGCCGAACACTGAAGCTTTCTTT
CDR3aa: CASSRGPNTEAFF
d_gene: -
j_gene: TRBJ1-1
abundance: few
v_gene: TRBV6-5

CDR3nt: TGTGCCAGCAGCGTAGCTACCCAACCCGACAGGGTGGCTAACTATGGCTACACCTTC
CDR3aa: CASSVATQPDRVANYGYTF
d_gene: TRBD1
j_gene: TRBJ1-2
abundance: -
v_gene: TRBV9

CDR3nt: TGCGCCAGCAGCCCCGACTGGAACAGGGGGATTTCGTCCTACAATGAGCAGTTCTTC
CDR3aa: CASSPDWNRGISSYNEQFF
d_gene: TRBD1
j_gene: TRBJ2-1
abundance: -
v_gene: TRBV5-1

CDR3nt: TGTGCCAGCAGCTTAGGGACAGGGAATTATGGCTACACCTTC
CDR3aa: CASSLGTGNYGYTF
d_gene: TRBD1
j_gene: TRBJ1-2
abundance: -
v_gene: TRBV7-9

CDR3nt: TGTGCTAGCAGTGTGGCGGGGGGCCCAACAGATACGCAGTATTTT
CDR3aa: CASSVAGGPTDTQYF
d_gene: TRBD2
j_gene: TRBJ2-3
abundance: -
v_gene: TRBV7-7

CDR3nt: TGTGCCAGCAGCGGGCTACAGGGGCCTTATGGCTACACCTTC
CDR3aa: CASSGLQGPYGYTF
d_gene: TRBD1
j_gene: TRBJ1-2
abundance: -
v_gene: TRBV5-4

CDR3nt: TGTGCCTGGAGTGAACGGAGAACTAACTATGGCTACACCTTC
CDR3aa: CAWSERRTNYGYTF
d_gene: -
j_gene: TRBJ1-2
abundance: -
v_gene: TRBV30

CDR3nt: TGTGCCAGCAGCGTAGGGGAGGTTTTGTCCTACAATGAGCAGTTCTTC
CDR3aa: CASSVGEVLSYNEQFF
d_gene: -
j_gene: TRBJ2-1
abundance: -
v_gene: TRBV9

CDR3nt: TGTGCCAGCGTCCCGACAGGGCCCAGGGGAGGTCAGCCCCAGCATTTT
CDR3aa: CASVPTGPRGGQPQHF
d_gene: TRBD1
j_gene: TRBJ1-5
abundance: few
v_gene: TRBV6-6

CDR3nt: TGTGCCTGTGGGACAGGGGTTGTCAATCAGCCCCAGCATTTT
CDR3aa: CACGTGVVNQPQHF
d_gene: TRBD1
j_gene: TRBJ1-5
abundance: -
v_gene: TRBV30

CDR3nt: TGTGCCTGGAGTTCTACAGCGGAAACCCAGTACTTC
CDR3aa: CAWSSTAETQYF
d_gene: -
j_gene: TRBJ2-5
abundance: -
v_gene: TRBV30

CDR3nt: TGCGCCAGCAGCTTGGGGACTACAGTAGATACGCAGTATTTT
CDR3aa: CASSLGTTVDTQYF
d_gene: -
j_gene: TRBJ2-3
abundance: -
v_gene: TRBV5-1

CDR3nt: TGTGCCAGCAGTCCCCCTATCGGTGACCGGGACAGATACAATGAGCAGTTCTTC
CDR3aa: CASSPPIGDRDRYNEQFF
d_gene: TRBD1
j_gene: TRBJ2-1
abundance: -
v_gene: TRBV7-9

CDR3nt: TGTGCCAGCAGCCAAGAAAAGGGGGCTAACTATGGCTACACCTTC
CDR3aa: CASSQEKGANYGYTF
d_gene: -
j_gene: TRBJ1-2
abundance: -
v_gene: TRBV14

CDR3nt: TGTGCCAGCAGCTTCGGGAAAAACACCGGGGAGCTGTTTTTT
CDR3aa: CASSFGKNTGELFF
d_gene: -
j_gene: TRBJ2-2
abundance: few
v_gene: TRBV13

CDR3nt: TGTGCCAGCAGCTTCGGGACAGTCACAGATACGCAGTATTTT
CDR3aa: CASSFGTVTDTQYF
d_gene: TRBD1
j_gene: TRBJ2-3
abundance: -
v_gene: TRBV11-3

CDR3nt: TGCGCCAGCAGCTTGTGGGGCCAGAACACTGAAGCTTTCTTT
CDR3aa: CASSLWGQNTEAFF
d_gene: -
j_gene: TRBJ1-1
abundance: -
v_gene: TRBV5-1

CDR3nt: TGTGCCAGCAGTGGATGGACTAGCGGGAGTAATGGGGAGCAGTTCTTC
CDR3aa: CASSGWTSGSNGEQFF
d_gene: TRBD2
j_gene: TRBJ2-1
abundance: -
v_gene: TRBV6-1

CDR3nt: TGTGCCAGCAGCTTACGGGAGCACTTAGGCAATGAGCAGTTCTTC
CDR3aa: CASSLREHLGNEQFF
d_gene: -
j_gene: TRBJ2-1
abundance: -
v_gene: TRBV7-9

CDR3nt: TGTGCCAGCAGCTTACGTCTAGCGGGGGGGCGGAGCGCAGATACGCAGTATTTT
CDR3aa: CASSLRLAGGRSADTQYF
d_gene: TRBD2
j_gene: TRBJ2-3
abundance: -
v_gene: TRBV7-9

CDR3nt: TGTGCCAGCAGCTTACCTTTTCCTCAGGGGCGAGGTGGCTACACCTTC
CDR3aa: CASSLPFPQGRGGYTF
d_gene: -
j_gene: TRBJ1-2
abundance: -
v_gene: TRBV7-8

CDR3nt: TGTGCCAGTAGTCGGGGGGAGAGGGATCAGCCCCAGCATTTT
CDR3aa: CASSRGERDQPQHF
d_gene: -
j_gene: TRBJ1-5
abundance: few
v_gene: TRBV19

CDR3nt: TGTGCCAGTAGGCGGGGGGGGCAGGGGGAGACCCAGTACTTC
CDR3aa: CASRRGGQGETQYF
d_gene: TRBD2
j_gene: TRBJ2-5
abundance: few
v_gene: TRBV19

CDR3nt: TGTGCCAGCAGTTACGCCTCAGGGTTTGGAAACACCATATATTTT
CDR3aa: CASSYASGFGNTIYF
d_gene: -
j_gene: TRBJ1-3
abundance: -
v_gene: TRBV6-5

CDR3nt: TGTGCCAGCAGTGCAGTCGGGGGGCCGGGGGAGCAGTACTTC
CDR3aa: CASSAVGGPGEQYF
d_gene: -
j_gene: TRBJ2-7
abundance: -
v_gene: TRBV6-1

CDR3nt: TGTGCCAGCAGTTACTCTGGACTAGCTGTAGATACGCAGTATTTT
CDR3aa: CASSYSGLAVDTQYF
d_gene: TRBD2
j_gene: TRBJ2-3
abundance: once
v_gene: TRBV6-5

CDR3nt: TGTGCCAGCAGAGTCAACGAAGGACAGAACACTGAAGCTTTCTTT
CDR3aa: CASRVNEGQNTEAFF
d_gene: -
j_gene: TRBJ1-1
abundance: -
v_gene: TRBV2

CDR3nt: TGTGCCAGCAGCTTGGCCTCCGGGACAGCTAGATATGGCTACACCTTC
CDR3aa: CASSLASGTARYGYTF
d_gene: TRBD1
j_gene: TRBJ1-2
abundance: -
v_gene: TRBV5-4

CDR3nt: TGTGCCAGTAGTGGGGACTTCTATGGCTACACCTTC
CDR3aa: CASSGDFYGYTF
d_gene: -
j_gene: TRBJ1-2
abundance: -
v_gene: TRBV19

CDR3nt: TGTGCCAGCAGTGAAGCCCGACTCCCTAACACTGAAGCTTTCTTT
CDR3aa: CASSEARLPNTEAFF
d_gene: -
j_gene: TRBJ1-1
abundance: -
v_gene: TRBV6-1

CDR3nt: TGTGCCAGCAGTTACTCGGGACTTGATAATTCACCCCTCCACTTT
CDR3aa: CASSYSGLDNSPLHF
d_gene: -
j_gene: TRBJ1-6
abundance: -
v_gene: TRBV6-5

CDR3nt: TGTGCCACCGATCGGGGGTTCTTT
CDR3aa: CATDRGFF
d_gene: -
j_gene: TRBJ1-1
abundance: few
v_gene: TRBV6-5

CDR3nt: TGTGCCAGTAGTATAGATCGGCTAGCGGGAGTGTCAACCGGGGAGCTGTTTTTT
CDR3aa: CASSIDRLAGVSTGELFF
d_gene: TRBD2
j_gene: TRBJ2-2
abundance: -
v_gene: TRBV19

CDR3nt: TGCGCCAGCAGCCGGACCCCTGGACAGGGCCGAAGTGAAAAACTGTTTTTT
CDR3aa: CASSRTPGQGRSEKLFF
d_gene: TRBD1
j_gene: TRBJ1-4
abundance: -
v_gene: TRBV5-1

CDR3nt: TGTGCCAGCAGCTTAGGTTCCAGCTCTGGAAACACCATATATTTT
CDR3aa: CASSLGSSSGNTIYF
d_gene: -
j_gene: TRBJ1-3
abundance: -
v_gene: TRBV7-2

CDR3nt: TGCAGCGTTGAAGATTCCAGGGACGAGCAGTACTTC
CDR3aa: CSVEDSRDEQYF
d_gene: -
j_gene: TRBJ2-7
abundance: -
v_gene: TRBV29-1

CDR3nt: TGTGCCAGCAGCCCTTCAGGGGCGACTAATGAAAAACTGTTTTTT
CDR3aa: CASSPSGATNEKLFF
d_gene: -
j_gene: TRBJ1-4
abundance: -
v_gene: TRBV9

CDR3nt: TGTGCCAGCAGCTTAACAAAAATGAACACTGAAGCTTTCTTT
CDR3aa: CASSLTKMNTEAFF
d_gene: -
j_gene: TRBJ1-1
abundance: -
v_gene: TRBV7-9

CDR3nt: TGTGCCAGCCCCCCCAAGACCCAGTACTTC
CDR3aa: CASPPKTQYF
d_gene: -
j_gene: TRBJ2-5
abundance: -
v_gene: TRBV27

CDR3nt: TGTGCCAGCAGCCCTTTGCACAGGAACTCTGGGGCCAACGTCCTGACTTTC
CDR3aa: CASSPLHRNSGANVLTF
d_gene: -
j_gene: TRBJ2-6
abundance: once
v_gene: TRBV14

CDR3nt: TGTGCCAGCAGTTCCCTACCCGGCGGGGGAGGGAATGAGCAGTTCTTC
CDR3aa: CASSSLPGGGGNEQFF
d_gene: TRBD2
j_gene: TRBJ2-1
abundance: -
v_gene: TRBV6-4

CDR3nt: TGTGCCAGCAGCGGGGGGGGGATGGGGGAGACCCAGTACTTC
CDR3aa: CASSGGGMGETQYF
d_gene: TRBD2
j_gene: TRBJ2-5
abundance: -
v_gene: TRBV5-6

CDR3nt: TGTGCCAGCAGCACTATAGCGGGAGGGCGGGGAGTTCAGTACTTC
CDR3aa: CASSTIAGGRGVQYF
d_gene: TRBD2
j_gene: TRBJ2-4
abundance: -
v_gene: TRBV7-3

CDR3nt: TGTGCCAGCAGTGGGCTAGCGGGGGTCGGCACAGATACGCAGTATTTT
CDR3aa: CASSGLAGVGTDTQYF
d_gene: TRBD2
j_gene: TRBJ2-3
abundance: -
v_gene: TRBV6-1

CDR3nt: TGTGCCAGCAGTTATGGACAGAAAAATGAGCAGTTCTTC
CDR3aa: CASSYGQKNEQFF
d_gene: -
j_gene: TRBJ2-1
abundance: -
v_gene: TRBV6-5